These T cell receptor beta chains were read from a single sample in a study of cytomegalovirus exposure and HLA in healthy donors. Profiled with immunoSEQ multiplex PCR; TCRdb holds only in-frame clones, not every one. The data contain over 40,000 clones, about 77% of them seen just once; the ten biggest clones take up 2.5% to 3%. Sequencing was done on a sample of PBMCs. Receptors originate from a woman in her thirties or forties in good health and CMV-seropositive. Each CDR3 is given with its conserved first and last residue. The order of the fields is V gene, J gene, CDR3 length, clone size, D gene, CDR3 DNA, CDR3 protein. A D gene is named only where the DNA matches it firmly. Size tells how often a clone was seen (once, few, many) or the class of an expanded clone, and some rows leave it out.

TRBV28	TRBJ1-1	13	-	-	TGTGCCACCGCACAGATAACCCCCCTGAAAGCTTTCTTT	CATAQITPLKAFF
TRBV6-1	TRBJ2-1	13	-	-	TGTGCCAGCCTAGCGAGATTGGCCAATGAGCAGTTCTTC	CASLARLANEQFF
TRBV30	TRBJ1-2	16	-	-	TGTGCCTGGAGTGAGAAGTATCAGGTAAGGTTTTATGGCTACACCTTC	CAWSEKYQVRFYGYTF
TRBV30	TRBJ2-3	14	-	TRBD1	TGTGCCTTTTCCCGGGACAGGGGGCCAGATACGCAGTATTTT	CAFSRDRGPDTQYF
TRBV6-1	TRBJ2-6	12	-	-	TGTGCCATCAACGGGGGGGCCAACGTCCTGACTTTC	CAINGGANVLTF
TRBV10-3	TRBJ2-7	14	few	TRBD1	TGTGCCATCAGTGAGTCCGGGACAGCCTACGAGCAGTACTTC	CAISESGTAYEQYF
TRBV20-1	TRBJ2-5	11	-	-	TGCAGTGCTAGAGCCGAAGAGACCCAGTACTTC	CSARAEETQYF
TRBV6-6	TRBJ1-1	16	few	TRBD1	TGTGCCAGCAGTCCCGGGACAGGGCGCATGAACACTGAAGCTTTCTTT	CASSPGTGRMNTEAFF
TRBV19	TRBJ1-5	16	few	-	TGTGCCAGTAGTATGGGAGGGACGAGAGGAGGGCAGCCCCAGCATTTT	CASSMGGTRGGQPQHF
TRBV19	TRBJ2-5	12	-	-	TGTGCCAGTAGTATTACTTCAGGGACCCAGTACTTC	CASSITSGTQYF
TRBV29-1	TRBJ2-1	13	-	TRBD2	TGCAGCGTGGATATAGCGGGGGGCAATGAGCAGTTCTTC	CSVDIAGGNEQFF
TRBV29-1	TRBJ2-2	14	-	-	TGCAGCGTTGCGGCGGTCCCAAACACCGGGGAGCTGTTTTTT	CSVAAVPNTGELFF
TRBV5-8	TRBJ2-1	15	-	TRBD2	TGTGCCAGCAGCGCCCTAGCGGAGTTTTACAATGAGCAGTTCTTC	CASSALAEFYNEQFF
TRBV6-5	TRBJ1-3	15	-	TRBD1	TGTGCCAGCAGATTAACACAGGGGGCTGGAAACACCATATATTTT	CASRLTQGAGNTIYF
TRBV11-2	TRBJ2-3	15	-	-	TGTGCCAGCAGTCCCAGAGGAGGTTTGGCAGATACGCAGTATTTT	CASSPRGGLADTQYF
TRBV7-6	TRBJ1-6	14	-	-	TGTGCCAGCAGCGCAGACAGGAACTATTCACCCCTCCACTTT	CASSADRNYSPLHF
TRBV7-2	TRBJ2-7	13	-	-	TGTGCCAGCAGCTTAGCTTACCACTCGGAGCAGTACTTC	CASSLAYHSEQYF
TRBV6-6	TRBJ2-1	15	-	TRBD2	TGTGCCAGCAGTTTACTAGCGGGGGGCTACAATGAGCAGTTCTTC	CASSLLAGGYNEQFF
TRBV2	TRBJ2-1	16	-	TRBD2	TGTGCCAGCCTTCGGGAGCGGGGGGTCTCCTACAATGAGCAGTTCTTC	CASLRERGVSYNEQFF
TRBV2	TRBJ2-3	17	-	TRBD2	TGTGCCAGCGCGGGGGGCGGGGGACCCCGTGGCACAGATACGCAGTATTTT	CASAGGGGPRGTDTQYF
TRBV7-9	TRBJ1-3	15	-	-	TGTGCCAGCAGCTTCGGGGGTTCGGCAGGAAACACCATATATTTT	CASSFGGSAGNTIYF
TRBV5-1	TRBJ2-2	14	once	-	TGCGCCAGCAGCTTGTCTAGTTCCGGGGGGGAGCTGTTTTTT	CASSLSSSGGELFF
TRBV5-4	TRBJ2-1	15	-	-	TGTGCCAGCAGCCTGCCGCCGGCGGGAAACAATGAGCAGTTCTTC	CASSLPPAGNNEQFF
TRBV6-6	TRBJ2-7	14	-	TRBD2	TGTGCCAGCAGTAAGGGGACTAGCTACCTCGAGCAGTACTTC	CASSKGTSYLEQYF
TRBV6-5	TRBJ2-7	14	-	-	TGTGCCAGCAGTTACTCGAGTGGGGGGTACGAGCAGTACTTC	CASSYSSGGYEQYF
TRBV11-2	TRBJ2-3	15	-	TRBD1	TGTGCCAGCAGCTACCAGACAGGGAGAGGGGATACGCAGTATTTT	CASSYQTGRGDTQYF